This note documents a single TCR beta chain sequence. What it recognizes is unknown. The data derive from a study of cytotoxic CD8 clonotypes in ibrutinib-treated CLL. TCRdb's copy holds only in-frame clones and misses some; the assay was immunoSEQ multiplex PCR. The table records roughly 16,000 clones, roughly two thirds of them present only once. General observations from the study: The clonality rise at ibrutinib response reflected private clonotype expansion.

The V and J ends lost 4 bases and 1 base respectively, with 9 bases between them. This CDR3 region has 14 residues. Per the germline V gene, CDR1 is SNHLY and CDR2 is FYNNEI. This specimen was PBMCs, taken before ibrutinib treatment. The clonotype originates from a human donor with chronic lymphocytic leukemia. The rearrangement uses TRBV2 and TRBJ2-3; D remains unclear. DNA for the CDR3: TGTGCCAGCAGTGTGGTAGGGCGCACAGATACGCAGTATTTT. The encoded protein is CASSVVGRTDTQYF.